The 17 T cell receptor beta chains presented below share a single source sample, sequenced in a study of post-analysis software for immune sequencing data (dated by TCRdb to between 2014 and 2016). What the research found in general, with its limitations: Significantly higher frequencies in patients than in controls were found for five TRBV segments, including TRBV5-6, TRBV5-1 and TRBV20-1.

Their specific antigens are unknown. Library prep was done by PCR. Instrument used: Illumina HiSeq 2500. Unique molecular identifiers were incorporated into TCR beta cDNA libraries to reduce PCR and sequencing biases. TCRdb itself trimmed the public reads at Q25 with fastp, ran MiXCR and retained productive beta chains. Rows merge per CDR3 protein into single entries with the most common DNA and genes. The sample has a few hundred thousand distinct CDR3 sequences on record, around a third of them singletons. The top ten constitute around 15% of the sample. Specimen: blood. These receptors were taken from a girl aged 5-17 years with multiple sclerosis.

The chain uses TRBV5-1 and TRBJ2-1; D gene uncertain. V was shortened by 0 bases and J by 0 bases, with 4 bases between the two germline ends. Germline lookup yields CDR1 SGHRS and CDR2 YFSETQ. The CDR3 runs 14 residues. The CDR3 region has the DNA TGCGCCAGCAGCTTGGAAAGCTCCTACAATGAGCAGTTCTTC. Encoded protein: CASSLESSYNEQFF.

This rearrangement joins TRBV7-2 to TRBJ2-1; TRBD2 aligns across 10 bases. Germline V gene lookup returns CDR1 SGHTA and CDR2 FQGNSA. J was trimmed by 6 bases and V by 6 bases; bases with no gene match: 8. There are 15 residues in the CDR3. The CDR3 loop reads CASSWESGGANEQFF. The CDR3 DNA is TGTGCCAGCAGTTGGGAGAGCGGGGGGGCCAATGAGCAGTTCTTC. Together with reference TRBV7-2 and TRBJ2-1, the CDR3 gives the full variable domain: GAGVSQSPSNKVTEKGKDVELRCDPISGHTALYWYRQSLGQGLEFLIYFQGNSAPDKSGLPSDRFSAERTGGSVSTLTIQRTQQEDSAVYLCASSWESGGANEQFFGPGTRLTVL.

The chain joins TRBV18 to TRBJ2-7; no clear D gene. Germline V gene data show CDR1 as KGHSH and CDR2 as LQKENI. V dropped 3 bases and J dropped 2 bases, with 11 bases sitting between them. This CDR3 has 14 amino acids. For the CDR3, the DNA is TGTGCCAGCTCACCGGTGGCCTTCACCTACGAGCAGTACTTC. Protein: CASSPVAFTYEQYF.

The sample holds a few counts of this clonotype. J is TRBJ2-7 and V is TRBV20-1, with D possibly matching TRBD2 (6 bases). Per germline, CDR1 DFQATT and CDR2 SNEGSKA (reference sequence). V was pared by 3 bases and J by 5 bases, with 11 bases between. The CDR3 extends over 12 amino acids. The CDR3 spells CSASGGGNEQYF. CDR3 nucleotide sequence: TGCAGTGCTAGCGGGGGTGGCAACGAGCAGTACTTC.

CDR3 coding DNA: TGTGCCAGCAGCCTCGGGCGACCAGTGCCCACGGGTGAGCAGTTCTTC. It is translated as CASSLGRPVPTGEQFF. This chain links TRBV7-6 with TRBJ2-1, with D uncertain. The CDR3 has 16 amino acids. Trimming shortened V by 5 bases and J by 9 bases, and 23 bases separated the two germline ends. Germline CDR1 reads SGHVS; CDR2 reads FNYEAQ.

The V call is TRBV7-9, the J call TRBJ1-6, with D uncertain. The CDR3 totals 14 residues. Looked up from germline, CDR1 is SEHNR and CDR2 is FQNEAQ (reference sequence). The V end was cut by 1 base, the J end by 6 bases, with 7 bases between. The CDR3 protein is CASSLVEGNSPLHF. The CDR3 nucleotides read TGTGCCAGCAGCTTAGTAGAGGGTAATTCACCCCTCCACTTT. Supplemented by reference TRBV7-9 and TRBJ1-6, the full variable domain reads DTGVSQNPRHKITKRGQNVTFRCDPISEHNRLYWYRQTLGQGPEFLTYFQNEAQLEKSRLLSDRFSAERPKGSFSTLEIQRTEQGDSAMYLCASSLVEGNSPLHFGNGTRLTVT.

This clonotype was counted at least ten times. This rearrangement joins TRBV7-3 to TRBJ2-3; no definite D call. Trimming took 4 bases from V and 5 from J, leaving 10 bases between them. CDR1 is SGHTA and CDR2 is FQGTGA in the germline V gene. The CDR3 length is 13 residues. The CDR3 region has the DNA TGTGCCAGCAGCTCCCCCGGGTTAGATACGCAGTATTTT. Its protein is CASSSPGLDTQYF.

The chain joins TRBV11-2 to TRBJ1-2; D uncertain. Germline V gene data show CDR1 as SGHAT and CDR2 as FQNNGV. Trimming left V 2 bases short and J 1 base short, with 5 bases between. CDR3 length: 13 amino acids. The CDR3 is CASSLQNNYGYTF. For the CDR3, the DNA is TGTGCCAGCAGCTTACAAAATAACTATGGCTACACCTTC.

The rearrangement uses TRBV5-1 and TRBJ1-5; TRBD1 might be the D (5 bases). There are 15 residues in the CDR3. Trimming shortened V by 3 bases and J by 2 bases, and 12 bases separated the two germline ends. Germline CDR1 and CDR2: SGHRS and YFSETQ. The CDR3 sequence: CASSSGEFGNQPQHF. The CDR3 region has the DNA TGCGCCAGCAGCTCGGGGGAATTTGGCAATCAGCCCCAGCATTTT.

This chain connects TRBV6-4 to TRBJ1-2; no reliable D call. From germline, CDR1 is MRHNA and CDR2 SNTAGT. The CDR3 is 15 residues long. V lost 2 bases, J lost 4 bases, and 14 bases lay in between. The CDR3 loop reads CASSDPDNGLYGYTF. The CDR3, as DNA: TGTGCCAGCAGTGACCCAGACAACGGCCTCTATGGCTACACCTTC.

The rearrangement uses TRBV13 and TRBJ2-3, with 8 bases aligning to TRBD2. The CDR3 loop spans 14 amino acids. The germline V gene encodes CDR1 PRHDT and CDR2 FYEKMQ (reference sequence). J lost 4 bases, V lost 5 bases, and 5 bases had no gene match. CDR3 in DNA: TGTGCCAGCAGCAGGACTAGCCTCCCAGATACGCAGTATTTT. Its translation is CASSRTSLPDTQYF.

The V call is TRBV2, the J call TRBJ2-3; 13 bases are shared with TRBD2. This CDR3 spans 17 amino acids. V was pared by 3 bases and J by 6 bases, with 9 bases of the junction left unmatched. Germline V gene lookup returns CDR1 SNHLY and CDR2 FYNNEI. DNA for the CDR3: TGTGCCAGCAGTGAGGGTCGGACTAGCGGGGGCTGGGATACGCAGTATTTT. Translation: CASSEGRTSGGWDTQYF.

J is TRBJ2-1 and V is TRBV9; a weak D match, TRBD2 (6 bases). Germline CDR1 SGDLS, CDR2 YYNGEE. There are 15 residues in the CDR3. V was shortened by 2 bases and J by 6 bases, with 15 bases between the two germline ends. This CDR3 is CASSVRDSVGNEQFF. In DNA form, the CDR3 reads TGTGCCAGCAGCGTCCGGGACTCGGTGGGCAATGAGCAGTTCTTC.

This clonotype was observed a few times. The chain couples TRBV5-1 to TRBJ2-5; D remains unclear. The ends were cut back, 0 bases at V and 5 bases at J, with 5 bases in the middle. The germline V gene has CDR1 SGHRS and CDR2 YFSETQ. The CDR3 extends over 12 amino acids. As DNA, the CDR3 is TGCGCCAGCAGCTTGGCTTCGGAGACCCAGTACTTC. It translates to CASSLASETQYF.

This chain uses TRBV5-1 with TRBJ1-4; D perhaps matches TRBD1 (5 bases). In germline, CDR1 is SGHRS, CDR2 YFSETQ. V was cut by 4 bases and J by 5 bases, with 12 bases left in between. CDR3 length: 14 amino acids. CDR3 sequence (DNA): TGCGCCAGCAGCCGCGGGACCAACAATGAAAAACTGTTTTTT. This translates into CASSRGTNNEKLFF. Filled out from reference TRBV5-1 and TRBJ1-4, the complete variable domain reads KAGVTQTPRYLIKTRGQQVTLSCSPISGHRSVSWYQQTPGQGLQFLFEYFSETQRNKGNFPGRFSGRQFSNSRSEMNVSTLELGDSALYLCASSRGTNNEKLFFGSGTQLSVL.

This chain links TRBV10-3 with TRBJ1-1; the D is unclear. The CDR3 has 11 amino acids. Trimming shortened V by 6 bases and J by 4 bases, and 6 bases separated the two germline ends. The germline V gene encodes CDR1 ENHRY and CDR2 SYGVKD. CDR3 nucleotides: TGTGCCATCAGGGAGGGCACTGAAGCTTTCTTT. It translates to CAIREGTEAFF.

The V call is TRBV7-9, the J call TRBJ2-3, with D hard to call. The germline V gene has CDR1 SEHNR and CDR2 FQNEAQ (reference sequence). The CDR3 runs 12 residues. The V end lost 5 bases, the J end lost 5 bases, and 8 bases lay between the germline ends. As DNA, the CDR3 is TGTGCCAGCAGCCCCGATGGAGATACGCAGTATTTT. It specifies CASSPDGDTQYF.